A single sample is the source of the 7 T cell receptor beta chains below, sequenced in a study of blood T cell repertoires in COVID-19. TCRdb's copy holds only in-frame clones and misses some; the assay was immunoSEQ multiplex PCR. Of around 260,000 clones in the sample, roughly 86% were seen once. What was sequenced was peripheral blood. The receptors originated from a woman between 50 and 59 years old with acute or convalescent COVID-19.

The chain employs TRBV10-3 and TRBJ2-3, with 8 bases that match TRBD1. After removal of 3 bases from V and 1 base from J, the junction contained 9 bases not matched to a gene. There are 17 residues in the CDR3. Germline CDR1 ENHRY, CDR2 SYGVKD. CDR3 nucleotide sequence: TGTGCCATCAGTGATCCGACAGGGGATAGGGGCACAGATACGCAGTATTTT. It yields the protein CAISDPTGDRGTDTQYF.

J is TRBJ2-2 and V is TRBV30, with D tentatively TRBD2 (6 bases). The CDR3 length is 18 residues. The germline V gene has CDR1 GTSNPN and CDR2 SVGIG (reference sequence). The V end was cut by 4 bases, the J end by 0 bases, with 21 bases between. The CDR3 sequence is CAWTSLLEAGANTGELFF. In DNA form, the CDR3 reads TGTGCCTGGACCTCCCTCCTGGAAGCGGGTGCGAACACCGGGGAGCTGTTTTTT.

This chain links TRBV7-3 with TRBJ2-2; the D is unclear. V was clipped by 5 bases and J by 6 bases, with 7 bases between them. Germline V CDR1 and CDR2: SGHTA, FQGTGA. This CDR3 has 12 residues. The CDR3 sequence is CASSLRSGELFF. The CDR3 nucleotides are TGTGCCAGCAGCCTGAGATCCGGGGAGCTGTTTTTT.

The J gene is TRBJ2-7, the V gene TRBV28; no firm D call. The CDR3 sequence is 15 residues long. The germline CDR1 and CDR2 sequences are MDHEN and SYDVKM. Trimming left V 4 bases short and J 0 bases short, with 13 bases between. CDR3 region: CASSYYYSSSYEQYF. The CDR3 bases are TGTGCCAGCAGTTACTACTACTCGAGCTCCTACGAGCAGTACTTC.

The V and J genes are TRBV28 and TRBJ2-5, with TRBD2 identical over 12 bases. The CDR3 totals 18 residues. Trimming removed 6 bases from V and 1 base from J; junction bases left unmatched: 12. CDR1 MDHEN and CDR2 SYDVKM come from the germline V gene. CDR3 sequence reads: CASSPALGTSGFQETQYF. The CDR3 coding sequence is TGTGCCAGCAGCCCAGCCCTCGGGACTAGCGGGTTCCAAGAGACCCAGTACTTC.

This clone was recorded once. The chain employs TRBV7-6 and TRBJ2-6; TRBD1 aligns across 12 bases. CDR1 is SGHVS and CDR2 is FNYEAQ in the germline V gene. After removal of 5 bases from V and 2 bases from J, the junction contained 7 bases not matched to a gene. This CDR3 comprises 18 residues. In DNA form, the CDR3 reads TGTGCCAGCAGCCAGGAGGGACAGGGGGCGCCTGGGGCCAACGTCCTGACTTTC. Translated, it gives CASSQEGQGAPGANVLTF.

The rearrangement links TRBV19 to TRBJ2-1; 9 nucleotides agree with TRBD2. V trimming: 1 base; J trimming: 2 bases; junction bases outside the gene matches: 0. The CDR3 has 15 residues. The V gene's germline CDR1 is LNHDA and CDR2 SQIVND (reference sequence). CDR3: CASSIVAGAYNEQFF. The CDR3 DNA reads as TGTGCCAGTAGTATAGTAGCGGGGGCCTACAATGAGCAGTTCTTC.